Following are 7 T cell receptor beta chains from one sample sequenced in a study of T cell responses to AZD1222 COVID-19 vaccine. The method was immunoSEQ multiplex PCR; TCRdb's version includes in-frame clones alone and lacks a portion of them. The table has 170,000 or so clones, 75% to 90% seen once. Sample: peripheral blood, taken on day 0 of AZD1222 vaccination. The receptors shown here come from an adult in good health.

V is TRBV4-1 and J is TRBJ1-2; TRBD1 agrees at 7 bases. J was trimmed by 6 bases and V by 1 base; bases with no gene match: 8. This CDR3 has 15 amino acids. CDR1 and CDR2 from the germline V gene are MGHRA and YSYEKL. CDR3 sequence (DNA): TGCGCCAGCAGCCAAGCCCGGAGGACAGGCAATGGCTACACCTTC. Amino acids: CASSQARRTGNGYTF.

CDR3 residues: CASSWDRSSYNEQFF. The DNA of the CDR3 is TGTGCCAGCAGCTGGGACAGGAGCTCCTACAATGAGCAGTTCTTC. This chain uses TRBV3-1 (or the pseudogene TRBV3-2) with TRBJ2-1, with TRBD1 identical over 8 bases. Germline values: CDR1 LGHDT, CDR2 YNNKEL (reference sequence). V was pared by 5 bases and J by 0 bases, with 3 bases of the junction left unmatched. The CDR3 spans 15 residues.

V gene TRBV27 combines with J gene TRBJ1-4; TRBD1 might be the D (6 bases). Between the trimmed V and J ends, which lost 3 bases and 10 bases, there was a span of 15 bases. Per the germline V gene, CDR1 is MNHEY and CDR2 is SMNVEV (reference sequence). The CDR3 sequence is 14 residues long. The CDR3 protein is CASSFEQGSAKLFF. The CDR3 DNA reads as TGTGCCAGCAGTTTCGAACAGGGCTCGGCAAAACTGTTTTTT.

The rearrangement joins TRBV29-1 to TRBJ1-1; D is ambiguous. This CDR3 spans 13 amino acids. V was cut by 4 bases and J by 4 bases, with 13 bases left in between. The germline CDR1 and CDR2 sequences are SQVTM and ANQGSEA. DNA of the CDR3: TGCAGCGTTGGGACGCGGAGTCTCACTGAAGCTTTCTTT. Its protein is CSVGTRSLTEAFF.

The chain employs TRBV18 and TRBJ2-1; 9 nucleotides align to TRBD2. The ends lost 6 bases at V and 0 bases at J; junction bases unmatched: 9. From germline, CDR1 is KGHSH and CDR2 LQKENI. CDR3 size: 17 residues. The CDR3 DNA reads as TGTGCCAGCTCCCCTTCAGCGGGAGGACACTCCTACAATGAGCAGTTCTTC. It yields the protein CASSPSAGGHSYNEQFF.

The CDR3 DNA is TGTGCCAGCAGCTTGGGGACAGGGTACTATGGCTACACCTTC. Translating it yields CASSLGTGYYGYTF. The V gene is TRBV7-3, the J gene TRBJ1-2; 9 bases match TRBD1. The CDR3 extends over 14 amino acids. V dropped 3 bases and J dropped 3; count of bases not matched to a gene: 2. Looked up from germline, CDR1 is SGHTA and CDR2 is FQGTGA.

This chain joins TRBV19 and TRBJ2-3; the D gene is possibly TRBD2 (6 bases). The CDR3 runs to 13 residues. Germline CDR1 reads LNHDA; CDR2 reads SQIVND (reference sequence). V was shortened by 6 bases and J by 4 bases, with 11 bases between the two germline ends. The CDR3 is CASRWRGADTQYF. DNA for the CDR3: TGTGCCAGTAGATGGAGGGGAGCAGATACGCAGTATTTT. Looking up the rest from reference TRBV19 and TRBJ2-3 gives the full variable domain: DGGITQSPKYLFRKEGQNVTLSCEQNLNHDAMYWYRQDPGQGLRLIYYSQIVNDFQKGDIAEGYSVSREKKESFPLTVTSAQKNPTAFYLCASRWRGADTQYFGPGTRLTVL.